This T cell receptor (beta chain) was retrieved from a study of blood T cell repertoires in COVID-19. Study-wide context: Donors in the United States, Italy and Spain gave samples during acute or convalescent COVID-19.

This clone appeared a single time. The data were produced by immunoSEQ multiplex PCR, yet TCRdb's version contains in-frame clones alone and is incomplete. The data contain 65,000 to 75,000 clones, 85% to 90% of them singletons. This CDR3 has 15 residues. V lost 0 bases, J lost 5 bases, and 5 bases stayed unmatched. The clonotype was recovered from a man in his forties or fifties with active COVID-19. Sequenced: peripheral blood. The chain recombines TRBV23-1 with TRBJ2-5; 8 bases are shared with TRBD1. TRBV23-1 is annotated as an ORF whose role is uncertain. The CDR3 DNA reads TGCGCCAGCAGTCAATCCCCAGGGGGCTTTGAGACCCAGTACTTC. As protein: CASSQSPGGFETQYF.